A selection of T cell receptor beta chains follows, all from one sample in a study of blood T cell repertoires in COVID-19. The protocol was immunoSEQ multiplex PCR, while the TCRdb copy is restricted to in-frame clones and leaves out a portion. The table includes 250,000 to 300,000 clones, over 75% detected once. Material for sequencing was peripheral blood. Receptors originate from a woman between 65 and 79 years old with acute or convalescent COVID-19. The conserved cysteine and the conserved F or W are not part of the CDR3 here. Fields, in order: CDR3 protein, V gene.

CDR3 protein: AWSPFQKLPGGYT
V gene: TRBV30

CDR3 protein: ASGLGFGFGTGNLSDTQY
V gene: TRBV12-5

CDR3 protein: ASSPSAGGPTDTQY
V gene: TRBV5-1

CDR3 protein: ASTLVGGSYEQY
V gene: TRBV5-1

CDR3 protein: ASSPGTGRETQY
V gene: TRBV19

CDR3 protein: ASRDTGGSYNEQF
V gene: TRBV5-1

CDR3 protein: ASNGPLSTDTQY
V gene: TRBV2

CDR3 protein: ASSSWTAGNGELF
V gene: TRBV6-2/TRBV6-3

CDR3 protein: ASKNVQGISTEAF
V gene: TRBV6-5

CDR3 protein: ASSQTGGVTDTQY
V gene: TRBV4-1

CDR3 protein: ASTRDSYQPQH
V gene: TRBV19

CDR3 protein: ASSYGQASYNEQF
V gene: TRBV5-6

CDR3 protein: ASSVQGLGGYT
V gene: TRBV12-3/TRBV12-4

CDR3 protein: ASSPQGDYGYT
V gene: TRBV18

CDR3 protein: ASQTGNSGNTIY
V gene: TRBV2

CDR3 protein: ASTLDRGGGYT
V gene: TRBV19

CDR3 protein: ASSYPEAGGYEQY
V gene: TRBV6-5

CDR3 protein: ASRPRGDEKLF
V gene: TRBV23-1

CDR3 protein: ASGASTGGSYNSPLH
V gene: TRBV7-8

CDR3 protein: TSSQDREDQPQH
V gene: TRBV1

CDR3 protein: ASSLAVSGAFYNEQF
V gene: TRBV11-2

CDR3 protein: ATGKGGAYEQY
V gene: TRBV15

CDR3 protein: AWIGSADGYT
V gene: TRBV30

CDR3 protein: ASSLDQVRPLH
V gene: TRBV11-2

CDR3 protein: ASSLAGGNTGELF
V gene: TRBV4-1

CDR3 protein: ASSFSGGSSYEQY
V gene: TRBV28

CDR3 protein: ASSHRSGGNEQF
V gene: TRBV3-1/TRBV3-2

CDR3 protein: ASSEGRGATEAF
V gene: TRBV2

CDR3 protein: ASSEASAGELF
V gene: TRBV2

CDR3 protein: ASSPGDSSVKPQH
V gene: TRBV6-5

CDR3 protein: ASSPPAINYGYT
V gene: TRBV18

CDR3 protein: ASSQEGGSFAGSVGELF
V gene: TRBV14

CDR3 protein: ATRQGRGSGNTIY
V gene: TRBV19

CDR3 protein: ASSWGQGKGDEQF
V gene: TRBV7-9

CDR3 protein: ASSQSINGGRGVQPQH
V gene: TRBV23-1

CDR3 protein: ASSFRDNQPQH
V gene: TRBV12-3/TRBV12-4

CDR3 protein: ASSLGDSFYEQY
V gene: TRBV5-1

CDR3 protein: ASSGILGGFNEQF
V gene: TRBV5-6

CDR3 protein: ASRGAGWFYEQY
V gene: TRBV19

CDR3 protein: ASSSLGVSTGSLAKNIQY
V gene: TRBV6-2/TRBV6-3

CDR3 protein: SAAGESGYT
V gene: TRBV20-1

CDR3 protein: ASSAGRSYEQY
V gene: TRBV5-4

CDR3 protein: ASRDRGPGELF
V gene: TRBV7-8

CDR3 protein: ASSHLSGTGNSPLH
V gene: TRBV5-4

CDR3 protein: ASSPFNQPQH
V gene: TRBV7-2